These T cell receptor beta chains were read from a single sample in a study of OX40 agonist ivuxolimab in advanced cancers. Assay used: immunoSEQ multiplex PCR; TCRdb lists only in-frame clones, some missing. There are 48,000 or so clones in the sample; around 90% occur only once, and roughly 6.8% lies in the top ten. The sequencing used CD4+ or CD8+ T cells sorted from blood, collected in a trial of the OX40 agonist ivuxolimab. Source of these receptors: an adult with an advanced solid tumor such as melanoma, head and neck, liver or kidney cancer. The conserved cysteine and the conserved F or W are not part of the CDR3 here.

v_call: TRBV6-5; j_call: TRBJ1-5; cdr3_aa: ASSRTGGYQPQH
v_call: TRBV28; j_call: TRBJ1-5; cdr3_aa: ASSLLGRSQPQH
v_call: TRBV5-6; j_call: TRBJ2-5; cdr3_aa: ASSPQSSETQY
v_call: TRBV14; j_call: TRBJ2-1; cdr3_aa: ASSQGDRSYNEQF
v_call: TRBV5-5; j_call: TRBJ2-1; cdr3_aa: ASSTGQDNEQF
v_call: TRBV5-1; j_call: TRBJ1-2; cdr3_aa: ASSFRDRANYGYT
v_call: TRBV4-1; j_call: TRBJ1-1; cdr3_aa: ASSQHVGTNTEAF
v_call: TRBV7-9; j_call: TRBJ2-7; cdr3_aa: ASSSATGTEDEQY
v_call: TRBV6-5; j_call: TRBJ1-4; cdr3_aa: ASRTGGKLF
v_call: TRBV7-9; j_call: TRBJ1-1; cdr3_aa: ASSYVTGGRDTEAF
v_call: TRBV27; j_call: TRBJ1-1; cdr3_aa: ASSLTGNTEAF
v_call: TRBV6-4; j_call: TRBJ1-2; cdr3_aa: ASSEWGGGGYGYT
v_call: TRBV27; j_call: TRBJ2-3; cdr3_aa: ASSALTSGGTDTQY
v_call: TRBV13; j_call: TRBJ2-2; cdr3_aa: ASSFTGELF
v_call: TRBV4-1; j_call: TRBJ1-1; cdr3_aa: ASSQAIVEPTEAF
v_call: TRBV5-4; j_call: TRBJ1-1; cdr3_aa: ASSPEGRNEAF
v_call: TRBV7-3; j_call: TRBJ2-1; cdr3_aa: ASSLGTFGYNEQF
v_call: TRBV7-9; j_call: TRBJ1-2; cdr3_aa: ASRSQGADYGYT
v_call: TRBV27; j_call: TRBJ1-1; cdr3_aa: ASSPSAGRVRTEAF
v_call: TRBV19; j_call: TRBJ2-3; cdr3_aa: ASSIGLSTDTQY
v_call: TRBV7-9; j_call: TRBJ1-3; cdr3_aa: ASRARQDNSGNTIY
v_call: TRBV9; j_call: TRBJ2-1; cdr3_aa: ASSVDGNEQF
v_call: TRBV9; j_call: TRBJ1-5; cdr3_aa: ASSDREGQPQH
v_call: TRBV6-6; j_call: TRBJ2-3; cdr3_aa: ASTVLGHPDTQY